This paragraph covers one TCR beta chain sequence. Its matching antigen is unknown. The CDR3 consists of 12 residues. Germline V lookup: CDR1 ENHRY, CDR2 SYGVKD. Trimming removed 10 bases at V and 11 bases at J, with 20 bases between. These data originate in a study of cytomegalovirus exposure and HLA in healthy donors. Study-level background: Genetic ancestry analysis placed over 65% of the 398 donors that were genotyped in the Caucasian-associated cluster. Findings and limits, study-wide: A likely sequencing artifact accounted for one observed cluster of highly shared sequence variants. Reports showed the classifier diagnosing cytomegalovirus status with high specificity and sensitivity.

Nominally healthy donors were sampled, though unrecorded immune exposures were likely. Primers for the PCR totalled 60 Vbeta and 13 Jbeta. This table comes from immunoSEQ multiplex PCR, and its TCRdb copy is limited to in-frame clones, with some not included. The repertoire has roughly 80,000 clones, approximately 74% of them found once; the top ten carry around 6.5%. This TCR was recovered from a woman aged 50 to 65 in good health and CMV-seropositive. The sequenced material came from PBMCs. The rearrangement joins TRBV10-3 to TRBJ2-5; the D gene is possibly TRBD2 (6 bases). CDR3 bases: TGTGCCACCTGGGGCCGGGGACTCCCACAGTACTTC. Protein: CATWGRGLPQYF.